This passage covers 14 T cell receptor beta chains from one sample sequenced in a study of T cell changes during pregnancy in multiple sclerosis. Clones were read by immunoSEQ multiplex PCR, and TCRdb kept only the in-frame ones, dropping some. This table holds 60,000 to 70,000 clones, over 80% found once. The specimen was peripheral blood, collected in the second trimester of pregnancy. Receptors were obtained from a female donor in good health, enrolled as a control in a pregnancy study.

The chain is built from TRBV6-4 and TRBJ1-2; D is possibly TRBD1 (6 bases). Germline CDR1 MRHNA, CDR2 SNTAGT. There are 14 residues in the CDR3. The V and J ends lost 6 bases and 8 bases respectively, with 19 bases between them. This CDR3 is CASSPGLGAGGYTF. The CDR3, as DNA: TGTGCCAGCAGCCCCGGCTTGGGGGCAGGAGGCTACACCTTC.

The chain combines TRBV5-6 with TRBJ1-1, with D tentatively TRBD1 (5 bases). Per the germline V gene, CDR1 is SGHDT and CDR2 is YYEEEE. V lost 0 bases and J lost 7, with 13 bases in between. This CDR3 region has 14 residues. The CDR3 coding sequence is TGTGCCAGCAGCTTGGGCCAGGGAGGCAGTGAAGCTTTCTTT. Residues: CASSLGQGGSEAFF.

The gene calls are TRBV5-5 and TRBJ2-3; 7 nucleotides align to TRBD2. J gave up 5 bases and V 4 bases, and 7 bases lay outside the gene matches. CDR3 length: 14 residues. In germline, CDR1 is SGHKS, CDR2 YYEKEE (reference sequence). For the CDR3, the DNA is TGTGCCAGCAGCAGCTTATCTAGCGGAGATACGCAGTATTTT. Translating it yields CASSSLSSGDTQYF.

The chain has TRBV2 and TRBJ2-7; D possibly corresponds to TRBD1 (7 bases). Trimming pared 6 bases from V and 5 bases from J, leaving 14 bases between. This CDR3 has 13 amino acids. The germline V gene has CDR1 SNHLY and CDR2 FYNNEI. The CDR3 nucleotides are TGTGCCAGCAGGGCAGGGGGGAAGAACGAGCAGTACTTC. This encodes CASRAGGKNEQYF.

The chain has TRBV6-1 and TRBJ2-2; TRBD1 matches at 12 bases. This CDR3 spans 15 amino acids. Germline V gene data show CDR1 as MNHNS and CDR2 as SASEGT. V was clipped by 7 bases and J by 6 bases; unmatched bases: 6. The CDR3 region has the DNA TGTGCCAGCATGCGGGGACAGGGGGCCCCCGGGGAGCTGTTTTTT. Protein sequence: CASMRGQGAPGELFF.

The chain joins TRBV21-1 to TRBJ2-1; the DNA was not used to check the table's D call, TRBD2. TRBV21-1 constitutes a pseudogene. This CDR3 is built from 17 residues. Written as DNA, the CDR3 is TGTGCCAGCAGCATTGAGGGGACTAGCGGGAACTACAATGAGCAGTTCTTC. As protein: CASSIEGTSGNYNEQFF.

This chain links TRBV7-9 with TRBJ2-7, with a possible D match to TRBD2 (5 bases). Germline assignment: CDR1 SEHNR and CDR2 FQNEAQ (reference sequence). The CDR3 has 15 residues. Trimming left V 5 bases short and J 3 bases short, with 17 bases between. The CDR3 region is CASSPITSLLYEQYF. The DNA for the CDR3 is TGTGCCAGCAGCCCAATCACTAGTCTCCTCTACGAGCAGTACTTC.

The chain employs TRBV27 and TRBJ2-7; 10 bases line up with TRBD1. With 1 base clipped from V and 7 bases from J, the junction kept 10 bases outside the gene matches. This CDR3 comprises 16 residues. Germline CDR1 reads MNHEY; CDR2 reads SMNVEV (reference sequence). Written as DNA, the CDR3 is TGTGCCAGCAGTTTATTGATTGACAGGGGGCGAAAGGAGCAGTACTTC. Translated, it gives CASSLLIDRGRKEQYF.

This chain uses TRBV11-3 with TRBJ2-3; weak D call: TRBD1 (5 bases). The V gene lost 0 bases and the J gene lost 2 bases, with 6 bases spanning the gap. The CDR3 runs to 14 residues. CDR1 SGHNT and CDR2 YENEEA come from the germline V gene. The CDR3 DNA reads TGTGCCAGCAGCTTAGACAGGGACACAGATACGCAGTATTTT. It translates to CASSLDRDTDTQYF.

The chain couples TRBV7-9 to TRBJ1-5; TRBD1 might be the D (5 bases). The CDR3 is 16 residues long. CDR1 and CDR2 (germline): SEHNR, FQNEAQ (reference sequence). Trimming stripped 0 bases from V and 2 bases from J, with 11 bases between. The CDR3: CASSLALGLGNQPQHF. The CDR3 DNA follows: TGTGCCAGCAGCTTAGCGCTGGGACTTGGCAATCAGCCCCAGCATTTT.

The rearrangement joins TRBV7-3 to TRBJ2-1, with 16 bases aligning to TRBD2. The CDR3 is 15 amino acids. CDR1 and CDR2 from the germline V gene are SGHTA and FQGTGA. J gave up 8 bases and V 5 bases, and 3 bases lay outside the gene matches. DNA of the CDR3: TGTGCCAGCAGCCCGGGGACTAGCGGGAGGGATGAGCAGTTCTTC. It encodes CASSPGTSGRDEQFF.

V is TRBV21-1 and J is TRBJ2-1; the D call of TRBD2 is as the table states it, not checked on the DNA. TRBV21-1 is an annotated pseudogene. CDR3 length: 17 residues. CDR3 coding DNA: TGTGCCAGCAGCCCCAGGTTAGCGGGCCATGATGGCGATGAGCAGTTCTTC. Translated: CASSPRLAGHDGDEQFF.

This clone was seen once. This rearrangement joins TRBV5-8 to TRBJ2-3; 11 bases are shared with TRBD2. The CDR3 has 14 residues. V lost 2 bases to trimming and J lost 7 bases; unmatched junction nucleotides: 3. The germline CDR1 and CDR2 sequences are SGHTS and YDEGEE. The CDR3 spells CASSFTSGRNTQYF. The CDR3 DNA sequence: TGTGCCAGCAGCTTTACTAGCGGGAGAAATACGCAGTATTTT.

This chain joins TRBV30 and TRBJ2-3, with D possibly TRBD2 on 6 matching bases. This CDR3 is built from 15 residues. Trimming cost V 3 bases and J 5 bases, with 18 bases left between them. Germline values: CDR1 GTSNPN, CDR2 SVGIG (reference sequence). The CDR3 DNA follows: TGTGCCTGGAGAGAACTAGCCCTGCGGGGAGATACGCAGTATTTT. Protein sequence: CAWRELALRGDTQYF. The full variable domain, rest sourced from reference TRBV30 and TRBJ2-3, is SQTIHQWPATLVQPVGSPLSLECTVEGTSNPNLYWYRQAAGRGLQLLFYSVGIGQISSEVPQNLSASRPQDRQFILSSKKLLLSDSGFYLCAWRELALRGDTQYFGPGTRLTVL.